The clone carrying this T cell receptor (beta chain) has a count of ten or more. TCR beta CDR3 regions were amplified from RNA transcripts. In the first-round RT-PCR of the TCR CDR3, the HTBI primer set was used. TCRdb re-derived calls from the multiplex PCR reads in MiXCR, one entry per CDR3 protein. The sample shows fewer than 500,000 distinct CDR3 sequences, 14% to 15% of them seen only once. The data were taken from a study of T cells in Graves' hyperthyroidism and ophthalmopathy. Trimming removed 0 bases from V and 1 base from J, with 6 bases in between. The CDR3 extends over 14 amino acids. CDR1 is MNHEY, CDR2 SMNVEV, per germline (reference sequence).

The chain has TRBV27 and TRBJ1-1; D is undetermined. The TCR comes from a man between 18 and 35 years old with Graves' ophthalmopathy. The specimen sequenced was blood. The chain's CDR3 is CASSLSAQNTEAFF. Here the CDR3 DNA reads TGTGCCAGCAGTTTATCAGCACAGAACACTGAAGCTTTCTTT.